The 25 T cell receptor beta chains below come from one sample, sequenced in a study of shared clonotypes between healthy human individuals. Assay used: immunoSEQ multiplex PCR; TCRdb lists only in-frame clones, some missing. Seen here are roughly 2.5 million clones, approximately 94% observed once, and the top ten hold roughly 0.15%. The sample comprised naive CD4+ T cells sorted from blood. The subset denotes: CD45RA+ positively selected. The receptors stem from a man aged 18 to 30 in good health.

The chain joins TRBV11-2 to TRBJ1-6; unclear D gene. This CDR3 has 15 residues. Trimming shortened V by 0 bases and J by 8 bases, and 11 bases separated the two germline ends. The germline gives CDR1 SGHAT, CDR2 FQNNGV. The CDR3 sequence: CASSLDRAGHSPLHF. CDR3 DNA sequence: TGTGCCAGCAGCTTAGATAGGGCGGGCCATTCACCCCTCCACTTT.

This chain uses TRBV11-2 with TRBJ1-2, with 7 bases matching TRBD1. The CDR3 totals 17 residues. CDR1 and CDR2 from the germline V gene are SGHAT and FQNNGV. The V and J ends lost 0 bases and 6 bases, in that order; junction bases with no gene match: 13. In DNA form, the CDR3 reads TGTGCCAGCAGCTTAGACCTTACAGGGGTCTGGGAGAATGGCTACACCTTC. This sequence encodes CASSLDLTGVWENGYTF.

CDR3 loop: CAWSMAGGETQYF. The DNA for the CDR3 is TGTGCCTGGAGTATGGCGGGCGGAGAGACCCAGTACTTC. V usage is TRBV30 and J usage is TRBJ2-5; perhaps TRBD2 as D (5 bases). V was cut by 2 bases and J by 4 bases, with 11 bases left in between. This CDR3 spans 13 amino acids. The germline CDR1 and CDR2 sequences are GTSNPN and SVGIG (reference sequence).

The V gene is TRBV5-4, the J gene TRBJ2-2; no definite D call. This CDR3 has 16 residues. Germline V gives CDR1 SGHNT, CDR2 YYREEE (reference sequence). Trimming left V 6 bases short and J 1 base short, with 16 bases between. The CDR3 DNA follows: TGTGCCAGCACTATAGGTGGTAGTGGGAACACCGGGGAGCTGTTTTTT. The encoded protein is CASTIGGSGNTGELFF.

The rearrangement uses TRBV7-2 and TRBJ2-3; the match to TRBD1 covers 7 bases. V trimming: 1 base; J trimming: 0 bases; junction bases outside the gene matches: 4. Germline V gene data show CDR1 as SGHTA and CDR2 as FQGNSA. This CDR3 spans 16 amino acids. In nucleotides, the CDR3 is TGTGCCAGCAGCTTAGGGGGGACAGCAAGCACAGATACGCAGTATTTT. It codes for CASSLGGTASTDTQYF.

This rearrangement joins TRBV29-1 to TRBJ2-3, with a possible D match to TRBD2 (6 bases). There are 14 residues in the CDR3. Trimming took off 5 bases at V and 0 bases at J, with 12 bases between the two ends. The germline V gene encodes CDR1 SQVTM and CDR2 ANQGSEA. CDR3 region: CSVHSGLSTDTQYF. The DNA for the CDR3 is TGCAGCGTTCATAGCGGACTCAGCACAGATACGCAGTATTTT.

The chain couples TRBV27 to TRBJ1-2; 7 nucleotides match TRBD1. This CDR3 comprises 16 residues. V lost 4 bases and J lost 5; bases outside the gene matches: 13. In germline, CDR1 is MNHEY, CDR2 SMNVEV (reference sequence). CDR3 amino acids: CASSSNLQGRRYGYTF. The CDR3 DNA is TGTGCCAGCAGTTCTAATTTACAGGGGAGAAGATATGGCTACACCTTC.

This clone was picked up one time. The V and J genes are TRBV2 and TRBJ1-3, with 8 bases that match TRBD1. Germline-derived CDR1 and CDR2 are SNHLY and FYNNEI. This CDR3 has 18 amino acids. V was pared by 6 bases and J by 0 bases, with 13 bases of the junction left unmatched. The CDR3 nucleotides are TGTGCCAGCAGCCCCCAGGGACAGGCGATCTTCTCTGGAAACACCATATATTTT. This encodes CASSPQGQAIFSGNTIYF. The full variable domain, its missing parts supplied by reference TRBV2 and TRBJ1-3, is EPEVTQTPSHQVTQMGQEVILRCVPISNHLYFYWYRQILGQKVEFLVSFYNNEISEKSEIFDDQFSVERPDGSNFTLKIRSTKLEDSAMYFCASSPQGQAIFSGNTIYFGEGSWLTVV.

CDR3 DNA: TGTGCCAGTAGTTGGCCAGGGACTGAAGCTTTCTTT. Translated, it gives CASSWPGTEAFF. V usage is TRBV19 and J usage is TRBJ1-1; tentatively, D is TRBD1 (5 bases). From germline, CDR1 is LNHDA and CDR2 SQIVND (reference sequence). This CDR3 has 12 residues. V was pared by 5 bases and J by 5 bases, with 9 bases between.

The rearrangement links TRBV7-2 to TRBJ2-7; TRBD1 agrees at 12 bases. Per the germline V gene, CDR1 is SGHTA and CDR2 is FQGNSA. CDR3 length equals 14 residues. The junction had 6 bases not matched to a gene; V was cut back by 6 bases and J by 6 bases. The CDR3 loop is CASSSGQGASEQYF. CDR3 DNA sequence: TGTGCCAGCAGTTCGGGACAGGGGGCGTCCGAGCAGTACTTC.

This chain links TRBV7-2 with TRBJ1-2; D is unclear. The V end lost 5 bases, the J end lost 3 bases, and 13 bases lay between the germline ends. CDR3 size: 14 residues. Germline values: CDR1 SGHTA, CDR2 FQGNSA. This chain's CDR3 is CASSVTPADYGYTF. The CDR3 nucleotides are TGTGCCAGCAGCGTTACGCCAGCCGACTATGGCTACACCTTC.

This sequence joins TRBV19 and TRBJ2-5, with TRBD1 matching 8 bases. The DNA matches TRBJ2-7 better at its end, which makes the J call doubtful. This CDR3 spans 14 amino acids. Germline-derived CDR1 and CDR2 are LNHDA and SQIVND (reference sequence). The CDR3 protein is CASSKDRAFSEQYF. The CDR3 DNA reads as TGTGCCAGTAGTAAGGACAGGGCATTCTCCGAGCAGTACTTC.

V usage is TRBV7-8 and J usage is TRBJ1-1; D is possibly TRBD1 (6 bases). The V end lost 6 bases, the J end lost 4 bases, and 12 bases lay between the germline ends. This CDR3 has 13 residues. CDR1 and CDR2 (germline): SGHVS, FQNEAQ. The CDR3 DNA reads TGTGCCAGCAGTACAGGGACGGTCACTGAAGCTTTCTTT. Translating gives CASSTGTVTEAFF.

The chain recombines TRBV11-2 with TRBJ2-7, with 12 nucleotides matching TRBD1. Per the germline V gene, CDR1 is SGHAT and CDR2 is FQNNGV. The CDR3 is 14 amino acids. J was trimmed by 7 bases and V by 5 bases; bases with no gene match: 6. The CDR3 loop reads CASSPGQGAREQYF. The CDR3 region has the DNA TGTGCCAGCAGCCCGGGACAGGGGGCACGGGAGCAGTACTTC.

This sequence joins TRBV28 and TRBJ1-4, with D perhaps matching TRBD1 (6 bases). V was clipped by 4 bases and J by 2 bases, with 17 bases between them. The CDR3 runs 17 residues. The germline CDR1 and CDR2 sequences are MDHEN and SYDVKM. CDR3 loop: CASSSYWEGGTNEKLFF. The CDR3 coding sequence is TGTGCCAGCAGTTCCTACTGGGAGGGGGGTACTAATGAAAAACTGTTTTTT.

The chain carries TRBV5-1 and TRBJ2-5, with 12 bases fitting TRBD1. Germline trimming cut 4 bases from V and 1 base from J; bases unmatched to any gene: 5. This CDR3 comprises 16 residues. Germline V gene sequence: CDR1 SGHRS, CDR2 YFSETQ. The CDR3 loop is CASSGGTGGSQETQYF. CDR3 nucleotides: TGCGCCAGCAGCGGAGGGACAGGGGGCTCCCAAGAGACCCAGTACTTC.

CDR3 coding DNA: TGTGCCACCAGCACCTACCGGGACGGATCTTTCGAGCCCCAGCATTTT. Amino acids: CATSTYRDGSFEPQHF. This chain connects TRBV15 to TRBJ1-5; D may be TRBD1 (5 bases). This CDR3 spans 16 amino acids. Germline V gives CDR1 LNHNV, CDR2 YYDKDF (reference sequence). Trimming pared 4 bases from V and 8 bases from J, leaving 21 bases between. Together with reference TRBV15 and TRBJ1-5, the CDR3 gives the full variable domain: DAMVIQNPRYQVTQFGKPVTLSCSQTLNHNVMYWYQQKSSQAPKLLFHYYDKDFNNEADTPDNFQSRRPNTSFCFLDIRSPGLGDTAMYLCATSTYRDGSFEPQHFGDGTRLSIL.

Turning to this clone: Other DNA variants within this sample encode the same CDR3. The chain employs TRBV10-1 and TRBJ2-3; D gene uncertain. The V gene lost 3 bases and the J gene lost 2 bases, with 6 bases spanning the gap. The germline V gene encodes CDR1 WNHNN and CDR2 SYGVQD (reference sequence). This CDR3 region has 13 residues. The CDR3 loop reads CASSEGSTDTQYF. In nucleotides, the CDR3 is TGCGCCAGCAGTGAAGGGTCCACAGATACGCAGTATTTT.

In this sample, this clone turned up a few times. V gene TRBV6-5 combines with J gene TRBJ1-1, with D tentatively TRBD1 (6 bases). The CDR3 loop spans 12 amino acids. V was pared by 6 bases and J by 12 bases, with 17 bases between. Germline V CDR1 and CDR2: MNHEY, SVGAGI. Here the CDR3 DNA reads TGTGCCAGCAGATCAGTTGGGACAAAGACTTTCTTT. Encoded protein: CASRSVGTKTFF.

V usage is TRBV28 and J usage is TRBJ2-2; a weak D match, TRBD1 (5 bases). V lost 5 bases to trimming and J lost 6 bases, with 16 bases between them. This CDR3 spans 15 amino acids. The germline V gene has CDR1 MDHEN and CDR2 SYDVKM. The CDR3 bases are TGTGCCAGCAGTGTACAGGTCACGGCACCCGGGGAGCTGTTTTTT. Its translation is CASSVQVTAPGELFF.

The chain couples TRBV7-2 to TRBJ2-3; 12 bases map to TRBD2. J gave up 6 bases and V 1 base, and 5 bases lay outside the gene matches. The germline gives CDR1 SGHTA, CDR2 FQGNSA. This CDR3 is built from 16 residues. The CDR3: CASSLGGLAGGDTQYF. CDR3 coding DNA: TGTGCCAGCAGCTTAGGGGGACTAGCGGGCGGGGATACGCAGTATTTT. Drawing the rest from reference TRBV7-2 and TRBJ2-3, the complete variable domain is GAGVSQSPSNKVTEKGKDVELRCDPISGHTALYWYRQSLGQGLEFLIYFQGNSAPDKSGLPSDRFSAERTGGSVSTLTIQRTQQEDSAVYLCASSLGGLAGGDTQYFGPGTRLTVL.

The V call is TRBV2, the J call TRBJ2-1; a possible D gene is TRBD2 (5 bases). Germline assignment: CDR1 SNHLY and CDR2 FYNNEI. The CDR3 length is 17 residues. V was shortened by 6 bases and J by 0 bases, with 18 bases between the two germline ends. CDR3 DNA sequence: TGTGCCAGCAGCATGGCGGGCTCGCAGCTCTCCTACAATGAGCAGTTCTTC. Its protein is CASSMAGSQLSYNEQFF.

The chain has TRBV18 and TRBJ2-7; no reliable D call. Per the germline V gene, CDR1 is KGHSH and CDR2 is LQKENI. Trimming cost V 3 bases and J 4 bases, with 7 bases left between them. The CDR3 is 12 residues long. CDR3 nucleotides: TGTGCCAGCTCACCTGGGATTTACGAGCAGTACTTC. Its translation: CASSPGIYEQYF. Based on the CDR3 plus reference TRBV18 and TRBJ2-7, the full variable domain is NAGVMQNPRHLVRRRGQEARLRCSPMKGHSHVYWYRQLPEEGLKFMVYLQKENIIDESGMPKERFSAEFPKEGPSILRIQQVVRGDSAAYFCASSPGIYEQYFGPGTRLTVT.

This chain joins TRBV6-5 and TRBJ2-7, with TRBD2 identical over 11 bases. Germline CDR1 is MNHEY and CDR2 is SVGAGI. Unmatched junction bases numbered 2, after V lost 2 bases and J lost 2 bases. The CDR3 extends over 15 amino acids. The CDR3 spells CASSYRLAGTYEQYF. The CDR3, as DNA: TGTGCCAGCAGTTACAGACTAGCGGGGACCTACGAGCAGTACTTC.

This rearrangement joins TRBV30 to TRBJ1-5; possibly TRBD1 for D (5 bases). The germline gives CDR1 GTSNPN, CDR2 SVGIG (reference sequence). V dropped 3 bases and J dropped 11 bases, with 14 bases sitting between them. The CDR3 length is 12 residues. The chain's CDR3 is CAWSPLGGAQHF. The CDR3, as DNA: TGTGCCTGGAGCCCTCTCGGGGGGGCCCAGCATTTT.